These T cell receptor beta chains were read from a single sample in a study of blood T cells in healthy people across ages. TCRdb passed the 5' RACE reads through MiXCR, listing each CDR3 protein once. This table has fewer than 1,200,000 distinct CDR3 sequences, roughly 24% appearing once. These records were also assigned to another study, of T cells of mothers and their children.

The specimen was blood. These receptors were collected from a girl aged 2-15 years in good health. Both conserved end residues are part of each CDR3. Each record gives: V gene, J gene, CDR3 length, D gene, clone size, CDR3 protein, CDR3 DNA. D genes are given only for firm matches. The listing skips clone size in some rows; elsewhere it reads once, few, many or a size class.

V: TRBV12-3/TRBV12-4
J: TRBJ2-1
length: 18
D: TRBD2
size: NA
CDR3: CASSFLQPGLAGGDEQFF
DNA: TGTGCCAGCAGTTTCTTACAACCGGGACTAGCGGGAGGGGATGAGCAGTTCTTC

V: TRBV20-1
J: TRBJ2-5
length: 17
D: TRBD2
size: NA
CDR3: CSASLPSGTISQETQYF
DNA: TGCAGTGCTAGCTTGCCTAGCGGAACCATTTCCCAAGAGACCCAGTACTTC

V: TRBV9
J: TRBJ1-2
length: 12
D: NA
size: few
CDR3: CASSYGRYGYTF
DNA: TGTGCCAGCAGCTACGGTCGCTATGGCTACACCTTC

V: TRBV5-1
J: TRBJ1-1
length: 14
D: TRBD1
size: few
CDR3: CASSFTGVRTEAFF
DNA: TGCGCCAGCAGCTTTACAGGGGTCCGGACTGAAGCTTTCTTT

V: TRBV29-1
J: TRBJ2-5
length: 12
D: NA
size: NA
CDR3: CSGGRAGETQYF
DNA: TGCAGCGGGGGCAGGGCTGGGGAGACCCAGTACTTC

V: TRBV10-3
J: TRBJ2-5
length: 12
D: NA
size: NA
CDR3: CATRGPEETQYF
DNA: TGTGCCACCAGAGGGCCGGAAGAGACCCAGTACTTC

V: TRBV20-1
J: TRBJ2-5
length: 12
D: NA
size: NA
CDR3: CSARTGSETQYF
DNA: TGCAGTGCTAGAACAGGGTCGGAGACCCAGTACTTC

V: TRBV6-1
J: TRBJ2-5
length: 12
D: NA
size: NA
CDR3: CATSLGRETQYF
DNA: TGTGCCACCAGTTTGGGACGAGAGACCCAGTACTTC

V: TRBV28
J: TRBJ2-1
length: 13
D: NA
size: few
CDR3: CASGGIVYNEQFF
DNA: TGTGCCAGCGGCGGAATCGTTTACAATGAGCAGTTCTTC

V: TRBV7-2
J: TRBJ2-7
length: 14
D: TRBD1
size: NA
CDR3: CASSLLGQGYEQYF
DNA: TGTGCCAGCAGCCTTTTAGGACAGGGATACGAGCAGTACTTC

V: TRBV9
J: TRBJ2-7
length: 12
D: TRBD1
size: few
CDR3: CASSVYRGEQYF
DNA: TGTGCCAGCAGCGTTTACAGGGGCGAGCAGTACTTC

V: TRBV7-8
J: TRBJ1-4
length: 17
D: TRBD1
size: NA
CDR3: CASSQQGAGATNEKLFF
DNA: TGTGCCAGCAGTCAACAGGGGGCTGGTGCAACTAATGAAAAACTGTTTTTT

V: TRBV7-9
J: TRBJ1-3
length: 11
D: NA
size: NA
CDR3: CASRVGYTIYF
DNA: TGTGCCAGCCGTGTGGGCTACACCATATATTTT

V: TRBV27
J: TRBJ2-7
length: 13
D: NA
size: few
CDR3: CASSGTPEYEQYF
DNA: TGTGCCAGTTCCGGGACTCCCGAGTACGAGCAGTACTTC

V: TRBV13
J: TRBJ1-1
length: 16
D: TRBD1
size: few
CDR3: CASSARDRGRGTEAFF
DNA: TGTGCCAGCAGCGCACGGGACAGGGGGCGAGGAACTGAAGCTTTCTTT

V: TRBV6-5
J: TRBJ1-2
length: 13
D: NA
size: few
CDR3: CASSAFGLPGYTF
DNA: TGTGCCAGCAGTGCCTTCGGCCTCCCGGGCTACACCTTC

V: TRBV7-7
J: TRBJ2-5
length: 14
D: NA
size: NA
CDR3: CASSPDVEKETQYF
DNA: TGTGCTAGCAGCCCTGACGTGGAAAAAGAGACCCAGTACTTC

V: TRBV29-1
J: TRBJ1-1
length: 12
D: NA
size: few
CDR3: CTPRQVGTEAFF
DNA: TGCACCCCGAGGCAGGTAGGAACTGAAGCTTTCTTT

V: TRBV7-9
J: TRBJ2-1
length: 16
D: TRBD2
size: NA
CDR3: CASSLVSSGRVDEQFF
DNA: TGTGCCAGCAGCTTAGTGTCTAGCGGGAGAGTTGATGAGCAGTTCTTC

V: TRBV4-2
J: TRBJ2-7
length: 14
D: NA
size: many
CDR3: CASSQGGGGYEQYF
DNA: TGTGCCAGCAGTCAGGGGGGTGGAGGCTACGAGCAGTACTTC

V: TRBV4-3
J: TRBJ2-1
length: 14
D: NA
size: NA
CDR3: CASSHRAYSNEQFF
DNA: TGCGCCAGCAGCCACCGCGCATATAGCAATGAGCAGTTCTTC

V: TRBV5-1
J: TRBJ2-6
length: 17
D: NA
size: NA
CDR3: CASSLDRAPSGANVLTF
DNA: TGCGCCAGCAGCTTGGACAGGGCCCCTTCTGGGGCCAACGTCCTGACTTTC

V: TRBV4-2
J: TRBJ2-2
length: 15
D: NA
size: NA
CDR3: CASIAAGANTGELFF
DNA: TGTGCCAGCATTGCCGCAGGGGCGAACACCGGGGAGCTGTTTTTT

V: TRBV12-3/TRBV12-4
J: TRBJ2-7
length: 12
D: NA
size: NA
CDR3: CASSSMNYEQYF
DNA: TGTGCCAGCAGTTCAATGAACTACGAGCAGTACTTC

V: TRBV15
J: TRBJ2-4
length: 15
D: NA
size: NA
CDR3: CATSLIRQAKNIQYF
DNA: TGTGCCACCAGCTTAATCCGTCAGGCCAAAAACATTCAGTACTTC

V: TRBV7-8
J: TRBJ2-5
length: 13
D: NA
size: few
CDR3: CASSLVKPGTQYF
DNA: TGTGCCAGCAGCTTAGTGAAACCTGGGACCCAGTACTTC

V: TRBV29-1
J: TRBJ1-2
length: 11
D: NA
size: NA
CDR3: CSVVLNIGYTF
DNA: TGCAGCGTTGTCTTAAACATCGGCTACACCTTC

V: TRBV6-1
J: TRBJ1-4
length: 15
D: NA
size: NA
CDR3: CASSDLPDSNEKLFF
DNA: TGTGCCAGCAGTGACCTCCCGGATTCTAATGAAAAACTGTTTTTT

V: TRBV6-2/TRBV6-3
J: TRBJ2-7
length: 16
D: TRBD2
size: few
CDR3: CASRGLAGAQTYEQYF
DNA: TGTGCCAGCAGAGGACTAGCGGGGGCCCAAACCTACGAGCAGTACTTC

V: TRBV29-1
J: TRBJ1-1
length: 12
D: NA
size: NA
CDR3: CSVEEGNTEVFF
DNA: TGCAGCGTTGAAGAGGGGAACACTGAAGTTTTCTTT

V: TRBV10-3
J: TRBJ1-5
length: 15
D: NA
size: few
CDR3: CAISEPASGNQPRHF
DNA: TGTGCCATCAGTGAACCAGCGTCCGGAAATCAGCCCCGGCATTTT

V: TRBV5-1
J: TRBJ2-5
length: 12
D: NA
size: NA
CDR3: CASYTTRETQYF
DNA: TGCGCCAGCTATACGACCAGGGAGACCCAGTACTTC

V: TRBV3-1
J: TRBJ2-5
length: 14
D: NA
size: NA
CDR3: CASQEPSREETQYF
DNA: TGTGCCAGCCAGGAACCTAGCCGAGAAGAGACCCAGTACTTC

V: TRBV20-1
J: TRBJ2-5
length: 13
D: NA
size: NA
CDR3: CSAKKGWEETQYF
DNA: TGCAGTGCTAAGAAGGGTTGGGAAGAGACCCAGTACTTC

V: TRBV4-1
J: TRBJ2-7
length: 15
D: NA
size: few
CDR3: CASSPAGLDQLEQYF
DNA: TGCGCCAGCAGCCCTGCGGGGCTAGACCAGCTCGAGCAGTACTTC

V: TRBV29-1
J: TRBJ2-7
length: 12
D: NA
size: few
CDR3: CSVGVDSYEQYF
DNA: TGCAGCGTTGGGGTGGACAGCTACGAGCAGTACTTC

V: TRBV19
J: TRBJ1-1
length: 12
D: NA
size: NA
CDR3: CASSIGGIEAFF
DNA: TGTGCCAGTAGTATCGGGGGCATCGAAGCTTTCTTT

V: TRBV20-1
J: TRBJ2-7
length: 15
D: TRBD2
size: NA
CDR3: CSARRLAGASYEQYF
DNA: TGCAGTGCACGAAGACTAGCGGGAGCTTCCTACGAGCAGTACTTC

V: TRBV4-1
J: TRBJ2-5
length: 15
D: NA
size: NA
CDR3: CASSLTKEGAETQYF
DNA: TGCGCCAGCAGCCTCACAAAGGAGGGAGCGGAGACCCAGTACTTC

V: TRBV28
J: TRBJ2-7
length: 15
D: NA
size: NA
CDR3: CASLSPRSGPYEQYF
DNA: TGTGCCAGCCTCTCCCCTCGAAGCGGACCCTACGAGCAGTACTTC

V: TRBV3-1
J: TRBJ1-2
length: 12
D: NA
size: NA
CDR3: CASTGGFGGYTF
DNA: TGTGCCAGCACGGGGGGTTTTGGTGGCTACACCTTC

V: TRBV2
J: TRBJ2-1
length: 14
D: TRBD2
size: NA
CDR3: CASKAGTSGDKQFF
DNA: TGTGCCAGCAAGGCCGGGACTAGCGGGGATAAGCAGTTCTTC

V: TRBV6-5
J: TRBJ2-7
length: 14
D: TRBD2
size: few
CDR3: CASSLSSGSPEQYF
DNA: TGTGCCAGCAGTTTATCTAGCGGGAGCCCCGAGCAGTACTTC

V: TRBV27
J: TRBJ2-7
length: 14
D: NA
size: NA
CDR3: CASSLFRVSREQYF
DNA: TGTGCCAGCAGTTTATTTAGAGTATCCCGGGAGCAGTACTTC

V: TRBV6-2/TRBV6-3
J: TRBJ2-6
length: 18
D: NA
size: NA
CDR3: CASSYSPWATSGANVLTF
DNA: TGTGCCAGCAGTTACTCACCCTGGGCGACCTCTGGGGCCAACGTCCTGACTTTC

V: TRBV12-3/TRBV12-4
J: TRBJ2-1
length: 15
D: TRBD1
size: NA
CDR3: CASRTGTGGFNEQFF
DNA: TGTGCCAGCAGGACCGGGACAGGGGGTTTTAATGAGCAGTTCTTC

V: TRBV4-3
J: TRBJ1-1
length: 13
D: NA
size: NA
CDR3: CASSLLSRTEAFF
DNA: TGCGCCAGCAGCCTACTTTCACGGACTGAAGCTTTCTTT

V: TRBV28
J: TRBJ1-2
length: 13
D: TRBD1
size: few
CDR3: CASCQGEGYGYTF
DNA: TGTGCCAGCTGTCAGGGGGAAGGCTATGGCTACACCTTC

V: TRBV21-1
J: TRBJ2-4
length: 13
D: NA
size: NA
CDR3: CASSNQGGNIQYF
DNA: TGTGCCAGCAGCAACCAAGGGGGGAACATTCAGTACTTC

V: TRBV9
J: TRBJ1-2
length: 16
D: NA
size: NA
CDR3: CASSTPLGGGSNGYTF
DNA: TGTGCCAGCAGCACCCCACTGGGGGGTGGCTCGAATGGCTACACCTTC

V: TRBV4-1
J: TRBJ1-5
length: 15
D: NA
size: NA
CDR3: CASSQFAAAFEPQHF
DNA: TGCGCCAGCAGCCAATTTGCCGCAGCGTTCGAACCCCAGCATTTT

V: TRBV5-1
J: TRBJ2-7
length: 14
D: NA
size: NA
CDR3: CASSLAGQRYEQYF
DNA: TGCGCCAGCAGCTTGGCCGGGCAACGCTACGAGCAGTACTTC